The clone carrying this T cell receptor (beta chain) occurred a few times. Sequencing used immunoSEQ multiplex PCR; TCRdb keeps in-frame clones, though not all of them. The data contain 60,000 to 75,000 clones, approximately 90% of them singletons. This sample is drawn from a study of PD-1 blockade in mismatch repair-deficient tumors. Germline V CDR1 and CDR2: SGHKS, YYEKEE (reference sequence). CDR3 size: 13 residues. Trimming pared 0 bases from V and 13 bases from J, leaving 16 bases between. Here the sequenced sample was peripheral blood, taken 52 weeks after starting pembrolizumab. V gene TRBV5-5 combines with J gene TRBJ1-2; no clear D gene. This TCR came from an adult with mismatch repair-deficient cancer. CDR3 bases: TGTGCCAGCAGCTTGGTCCCCGGGCAGGATAGCACCTTC. It specifies CASSLVPGQDSTF.